A single sample gave rise to the 32 T cell receptor beta chains below, sequenced in a study of cytomegalovirus exposure and HLA in healthy donors. Data came from immunoSEQ multiplex PCR; TCRdb stores just in-frame clones and leaves some out. Among 55,000 to 75,000 clones listed, approximately 93% were seen once. The sequencing sample was made of PBMCs. Receptors originate from a young man in good health and CMV-seropositive.

The chain combines TRBV7-2 with TRBJ1-6; 8 bases align to TRBD1. The CDR3 consists of 15 residues. Losses at the gene ends were 3 bases for V and 10 bases for J; bases not matched to a gene: 8. The germline CDR1 and CDR2 sequences are SGHTA and FQGNSA. CDR3 nucleotide sequence: TGTGCCAGCAGCTTTCTCGACAGGGGTCGATCACCCCTCCACTTT. Amino acid sequence: CASSFLDRGRSPLHF.

This chain links TRBV7-7 with TRBJ1-1; D possibly corresponds to TRBD1 (6 bases). This CDR3 has 14 amino acids. Germline V gene data show CDR1 as SSHAT and CDR2 as FNYEAQ (reference sequence). V was trimmed by 6 bases and J by 8 bases, leaving 19 bases between them. Here the CDR3 reads CASSRLTGSYEAFF. CDR3 bases: TGTGCCAGCAGTCGTTTAACAGGGTCGTACGAAGCTTTCTTT.

The chain links TRBV28 to TRBJ2-7, with 10 bases aligning to TRBD2. Germline V gene data show CDR1 as MDHEN and CDR2 as SYDVKM. V gave up 5 bases and J gave up 9 bases; unmatched junction bases: 13. This CDR3 region has 15 residues. The CDR3 DNA is TGTGCCAGCAGTCCTTTAGCGGGAGGCGGGATAGTGCAGTACTTC. Its translation is CASSPLAGGGIVQYF.

The CDR3 DNA follows: TGTGCCAGTACCCCTCCCGGACTAGGAGGCACAGATACGCAGTATTTT. Residues: CASTPPGLGGTDTQYF. The rearrangement joins TRBV19 to TRBJ2-3; 7 bases agree with TRBD2. CDR3 size: 16 residues. Germline V gene lookup returns CDR1 LNHDA and CDR2 SQIVND (reference sequence). The V gene end was trimmed by 7 bases and the J gene end by 1 base; junction bases not matched to a gene: 11.

In its sample, this clone was seen once. The genes are TRBV7-9 and TRBJ2-3; D uncertain. The V and J ends lost 0 bases and 8 bases respectively, with 9 bases between them. CDR3 size: 13 residues. CDR1 SEHNR and CDR2 FQNEAQ come from the germline V gene (reference sequence). The CDR3 loop reads CASSLAQTGTQYF. The CDR3 DNA follows: TGTGCCAGCAGCTTAGCGCAGACGGGTACGCAGTATTTT.

The genes are TRBV21-1 and TRBJ1-3. TRBV21-1 is a pseudogene segment. The CDR3 is 15 residues long. CDR3: CASSNSRGSGNTIYF. Written as DNA, the CDR3 is TGTGCCAGCAGCAACAGTAGAGGGAGCGGAAACACCATATATTTT.

The genes are TRBV11-2 and TRBJ2-3; D possibly corresponds to TRBD1 (6 bases). Germline V gene data show CDR1 as SGHAT and CDR2 as FQNNGV. Trimming stripped 5 bases from V and 2 bases from J, with 8 bases between. The CDR3 runs 13 residues. For the CDR3, the DNA is TGTGCCAGCAGCCGGACAGCCACAGATACGCAGTATTTT. Encoded protein: CASSRTATDTQYF.

The chain couples TRBV11-2 to TRBJ2-5; D perhaps matches TRBD1 (5 bases). The germline V and J ends were trimmed by 0 bases and 4 bases, with 9 bases remaining between them. This CDR3 contains 14 residues. CDR1 SGHAT and CDR2 FQNNGV come from the germline V gene. CDR3 sequence reads: CASSLEVRGETQYF. Written as DNA, the CDR3 is TGTGCCAGCAGCTTAGAAGTTAGGGGAGAGACCCAGTACTTC.

The genes are TRBV12-5 and TRBJ1-4; D not resolved. Germline-derived CDR1 and CDR2 are LGHNT and FRNRAP. V shed 4 bases and J shed 6 bases, with 12 bases lying between them. The CDR3 extends over 14 amino acids. Here the CDR3 DNA reads TGTGCTAGTGGTTCCGCGGGGTCGGATGAAAAACTGTTTTTT. Encoded protein: CASGSAGSDEKLFF.

In this sample, this clone turned up once. The rearrangement uses TRBV6-1 and TRBJ2-3; 15 bases agree with TRBD2. The germline CDR1 and CDR2 sequences are MNHNS and SASEGT. V lost 0 bases, J lost 5 bases, and 9 bases stayed unmatched. The CDR3 covers 19 residues. CDR3 bases: TGTGCCAGCAGTGAAGCGAGGGGACTAGCGGGGGGAAGACAAGATACGCAGTATTTT. Its translation: CASSEARGLAGGRQDTQYF.

The chain joins TRBV6-1 to TRBJ1-1; D is perhaps TRBD1 (5 bases). CDR1 is MNHNS and CDR2 is SASEGT in the germline V gene. The V and J ends lost 8 bases and 0 bases respectively, with 13 bases between them. The CDR3 contains 14 residues. The CDR3 here is CASDSFLVNTEAFF. The CDR3 DNA sequence: TGTGCCAGCGACAGTTTCTTAGTGAACACTGAAGCTTTCTTT.

This clone came up once. This sample also contains other DNA sequences that code for the same CDR3. CDR3 sequence reads: CASSSQGATNEKLFF. The CDR3 DNA is TGTGCCAGCAGCTCCCAGGGTGCAACTAATGAAAAACTGTTTTTT. The rearrangement uses TRBV7-9 and TRBJ1-4, with a tentative D call TRBD1 (5 bases). This CDR3 has 15 amino acids. V lost 4 bases and J 0 bases, leaving 9 bases between the germline ends. Germline CDR1 and CDR2: SEHNR and FQNEAQ (reference sequence).

This clone was detected only a few times. The V call is TRBV2, the J call TRBJ1-5; D not resolved. Trimming took 2 bases from V and 6 from J, leaving 8 bases between them. CDR3 length equals 13 residues. The germline V gene has CDR1 SNHLY and CDR2 FYNNEI. CDR3 DNA sequence: TGTGCCAGCAGTGAACGTTCGGGTCAGCCCCAGCATTTT. Translated, it gives CASSERSGQPQHF.

CDR3 nucleotides: TGCGCCAGCACCACAGGGGGCTACGGGGAGCTGTTTTTT. Translation gives CASTTGGYGELFF. This sequence joins TRBV10-1 and TRBJ2-2; 9 nucleotides line up with TRBD1. Germline values: CDR1 WNHNN, CDR2 SYGVQD (reference sequence). The ends lost 7 bases at V and 7 bases at J; junction bases unmatched: 4. The CDR3 covers 13 residues.

CDR3 nucleotides: TGCGCCAGCAGCTCCGGGACTAGCGGGAGGGCGGGGACGTTTTTT. It is translated as CASSSGTSGRAGTFF. V is TRBV5-1 and J is TRBJ2-2, with 16 positions matching TRBD2. V lost 3 bases to trimming and J lost 16 bases; unmatched junction nucleotides: 9. The CDR3 is made up of 15 amino acids. Germline CDR1 SGHRS, CDR2 YFSETQ.

This chain joins TRBV11-2 and TRBJ1-2; D possibly corresponds to TRBD1 (6 bases). Trimming took 1 base from V and 5 from J, leaving 17 bases between them. The CDR3 extends over 16 amino acids. Germline assignment: CDR1 SGHAT and CDR2 FQNNGV. This CDR3 reads CASSLVGGRRNYGYTF. CDR3 in DNA: TGTGCCAGCAGCTTAGTTGGGGGCCGTAGGAATTATGGCTACACCTTC.

The chain has TRBV6-1 and TRBJ2-7; 11 nucleotides align to TRBD1. Losses at the gene ends were 2 bases for V and 3 bases for J; bases not matched to a gene: 3. The germline CDR1 and CDR2 sequences are MNHNS and SASEGT. This CDR3 is 15 amino acids long. The CDR3 reads CASSEPGQGVYEQYF. In nucleotides, the CDR3 is TGTGCCAGCAGTGAACCGGGACAGGGGGTCTACGAGCAGTACTTC.

CDR3 residues: CASRPRLTSNQPQHF. CDR3 nucleotide sequence: TGTGCCAGCAGACCAAGACTGACTAGCAATCAGCCCCAGCATTTT. The rearrangement uses TRBV7-2 and TRBJ1-5; no definite D call. Germline CDR1 SGHTA, CDR2 FQGNSA. This CDR3 contains 15 residues. Trimming removed 6 bases at V and 0 bases at J, with 12 bases between.

This clone was recorded once. The chain uses TRBV4-1 and TRBJ1-5; D call uncertain. The germline CDR1 and CDR2 sequences are MGHRA and YSYEKL. CDR3 size: 15 residues. Trimming pared 0 bases from V and 2 bases from J, leaving 8 bases between. In DNA, the CDR3 is TGCGCCAGCAGCCAAGACGGGTACGGCAATCAGCCCCAGCATTTT. This codes for CASSQDGYGNQPQHF.

The rearrangement uses TRBV6-6 and TRBJ1-4; TRBD1 is a possible D gene (6 bases). The V end was cut by 10 bases, the J end by 4 bases, with 10 bases between. Germline V CDR1 and CDR2: MNHNY, SVGAGI (reference sequence). The CDR3 extends over 12 amino acids. CDR3 nucleotides: TGTGCCACCCGGACAGTTAATGAAAAACTGTTTTTT. Translation: CATRTVNEKLFF.

The genes are TRBV19 and TRBJ1-5; no clear D gene. This CDR3 is 15 amino acids long. Trimming pared 2 bases from V and 4 bases from J, leaving 12 bases between. The germline CDR1 and CDR2 sequences are LNHDA and SQIVND (reference sequence). CDR3 protein: CASSISAAVNQPQHF. CDR3 in DNA: TGTGCCAGTAGTATATCCGCGGCTGTTAATCAGCCCCAGCATTTT.

The genes are TRBV12-5 and TRBJ1-3; D is unresolved. The CDR3 runs 14 residues. CDR1 is LGHNT, CDR2 FRNRAP, per germline. The germline V and J ends were trimmed by 6 bases and 3 bases, with 12 bases remaining between them. This CDR3 is CASGPTVGGNTIYF. The CDR3 bases are TGTGCTAGTGGACCCACAGTAGGTGGAAACACCATATATTTT.

CDR3 amino acids: CASSLAGSQPQHF. The CDR3 bases are TGTGCCAGCAGCTTAGCGGGGAGTCAGCCCCAGCATTTT. V usage is TRBV7-2 and J usage is TRBJ1-5; D call uncertain. The germline CDR1 and CDR2 sequences are SGHTA and FQGNSA. Between the trimmed V and J ends, which lost 0 bases and 6 bases, there was a span of 6 bases. The CDR3 length is 13 residues.

The chain combines TRBV15 with TRBJ2-1; TRBD2 might be the D (6 bases). V gave up 5 bases and J gave up 7 bases, with 12 bases separating them. Germline CDR1 LNHNV, CDR2 YYDKDF (reference sequence). The CDR3 covers 13 residues. CDR3 amino acids: CATSPHAGNEQFF. CDR3 bases: TGTGCCACCAGCCCCCACGCGGGGAATGAGCAGTTCTTC.

CDR3 loop: CASSVGGGGHTGELFF. As DNA, the CDR3 is TGTGCCAGCAGCGTAGGCGGGGGAGGCCACACCGGGGAGCTGTTTTTT. V gene TRBV9 combines with J gene TRBJ2-2; TRBD2 matches 7 bases. Germline trimming cut 0 bases from V and 3 bases from J; bases unmatched to any gene: 5. The germline CDR1 and CDR2 sequences are SGDLS and YYNGEE. CDR3 size: 16 residues.

The chain has TRBV10-3 and TRBJ2-1; D perhaps matches TRBD1 (6 bases). Germline CDR1 and CDR2: ENHRY and SYGVKD. The CDR3 extends over 13 amino acids. V dropped 8 bases and J dropped 7 bases, with 15 bases sitting between them. CDR3 nucleotide sequence: TGTGCCATCCGGGACATATCTAGGAATGAGCAGTTCTTC. The encoded protein is CAIRDISRNEQFF.

This clone was seen only once. The chain combines TRBV29-1 with TRBJ2-3, with TRBD2 identical over 7 bases. The CDR3 extends over 13 amino acids. V shed 4 bases, J shed 4 bases, and the junction held 5 bases outside the gene matches. Germline CDR1 is SQVTM and CDR2 is ANQGSEA. DNA of the CDR3: TGCAGCGTTGCGGGACTACCCCCAGATACGCAGTATTTT. Translated, it gives CSVAGLPPDTQYF.

The chain uses TRBV19 and TRBJ2-3; D unclear. CDR1 is LNHDA and CDR2 is SQIVND in the germline V gene (reference sequence). The CDR3 is made up of 15 amino acids. V was clipped by 0 bases and J by 1 base, with 8 bases between them. The CDR3 loop reads CASSIDRSGTDTQYF. CDR3 in DNA: TGTGCCAGTAGTATAGATAGGAGCGGCACAGATACGCAGTATTTT. Full variable domain (rest looked up from reference TRBV19 and TRBJ2-3): DGGITQSPKYLFRKEGQNVTLSCEQNLNHDAMYWYRQDPGQGLRLIYYSQIVNDFQKGDIAEGYSVSREKKESFPLTVTSAQKNPTAFYLCASSIDRSGTDTQYFGPGTRLTVL.

The rearrangement uses TRBV4-1 and TRBJ1-6, with D possibly TRBD1 on 6 matching bases. The CDR3 runs 18 residues. The V end lost 4 bases, the J end lost 0 bases, and 16 bases lay between the germline ends. CDR1 is MGHRA and CDR2 is YSYEKL in the germline V gene. This CDR3 reads CASSPGQLRSSYNSPLHF. DNA for the CDR3: TGCGCCAGCAGCCCAGGACAGCTCCGAAGCTCCTATAATTCACCCCTCCACTTT.

This rearrangement joins TRBV29-1 to TRBJ1-2; D possibly corresponds to TRBD1 (5 bases). V was cut by 3 bases and J by 2 bases, with 10 bases left in between. Per germline, CDR1 SQVTM and CDR2 ANQGSEA. The length of the CDR3 is 13 residues. In DNA, the CDR3 is TGCAGCGTTGACGCAGGGCTAAACTATGGCTACACCTTC. Translating it yields CSVDAGLNYGYTF.

As DNA, the CDR3 is TGCGCCAGCAGCCAAGTTCAGGGTGGAGATACGCAGTATTTT. Amino acids: CASSQVQGGDTQYF. V and J are TRBV4-1 and TRBJ2-3; perhaps TRBD1 as D (5 bases). Germline values: CDR1 MGHRA, CDR2 YSYEKL. This CDR3 comprises 14 residues. Trimming left V 1 base short and J 5 bases short, with 10 bases between.

As regards this clone: The sample has other DNA sequences that encode this CDR3 too. This chain joins TRBV7-3 and TRBJ2-3, with D unclear. Germline V gene data show CDR1 as SGHTA and CDR2 as FQGTGA. The CDR3 has 13 amino acids. Trimming removed 3 bases from V and 0 bases from J, with 4 bases in between. The CDR3 coding sequence is TGTGCCAGCAGCTTGCAGAGCACAGATACGCAGTATTTT. Encoded protein: CASSLQSTDTQYF.